The 24 T cell receptor beta chains reported below all come from one sample, sequenced in a study of cytomegalovirus exposure and HLA in healthy donors listed by TCRdb under 2017. Library generation was performed with the immunoSEQ multiplex PCR assay. For the multiplex PCR, a mixture combining 60 forward primers for TCR Vbeta segments and 13 reverse primers for TCR Jbeta segments was used. TCRdb re-hosts the immuneACCESS table, in-frame sequences only. Its copies lack some clones; in the studies checked, an unresolved V gene accounts for under half of them, and the cause for the rest is not known. The sample includes under 150,000 clones, with approximately 84% observed a single time. The ten largest clones capture about 2.9% of the sample. Sequencing input: PBMCs. These receptors originate from a boy between 2 and 10 years old in good health and CMV-seronegative.

This chain joins TRBV9 and TRBJ2-1; no firm D call. The CDR3 covers 10 residues. Germline assignment: CDR1 SGDLS and CDR2 YYNGEE. Trimming cost V 4 bases and J 14 bases, with 10 bases left between them. CDR3 residues: CASSPPVEFF. The CDR3 DNA is TGTGCCAGCAGCCCCCCAGTTGAGTTCTTC.

The chain is built from TRBV19 and TRBJ1-1, with 8 nucleotides matching TRBD1. This CDR3 contains 11 residues. Losses at the gene ends were 4 bases for V and 11 bases for J; bases not matched to a gene: 3. Per germline, CDR1 LNHDA and CDR2 SQIVND (reference sequence). The CDR3 sequence is CASSRQGWAFF. The CDR3 DNA is TGTGCCAGTAGTAGACAGGGGTGGGCTTTCTTT.

The chain recombines TRBV4-2 with TRBJ2-3; 7 nucleotides match TRBD2. V was pared by 5 bases and J by 8 bases, with 10 bases of the junction left unmatched. The CDR3 contains 14 residues. CDR1 LGHNA and CDR2 YNFKEQ come from the germline V gene. The CDR3 nucleotides read TGTGCCAGCAGCGTCCCAGGCGGGGAGGGTACGCAGTATTTT. As protein: CASSVPGGEGTQYF.

This clone was counted once. V usage is TRBV2 and J usage is TRBJ2-1, with 11 nucleotides matching TRBD2. Per the germline V gene, CDR1 is SNHLY and CDR2 is FYNNEI. The CDR3 covers 13 residues. V was pared by 6 bases and J by 12 bases, with 7 bases of the junction left unmatched. CDR3 in DNA: TGTGCCAGCAGCCTTTCTAGCGGGGGGCGGCAGTTCTTC. It codes for CASSLSSGGRQFF.

V is TRBV30 and J is TRBJ1-4; perhaps TRBD1 as D (5 bases). With 6 bases removed from V and 5 bases from J, the gap between germline ends came to 13 bases. CDR3 length: 13 residues. CDR1 is GTSNPN and CDR2 is SVGIG in the germline V gene (reference sequence). The CDR3 is CACRDGGNEKLFF. CDR3 nucleotides: TGTGCCTGCCGGGACGGGGGGAATGAAAAACTGTTTTTT. Variable domain in full (rest from reference TRBV30 and TRBJ1-4): SQTIHQWPATLVQPVGSPLSLECTVEGTSNPNLYWYRQAAGRGLQLLFYSVGIGQISSEVPQNLSASRPQDRQFILSSKKLLLSDSGFYLCACRDGGNEKLFFGSGTQLSVL.

The chain carries TRBV27 and TRBJ2-7, with 8 bases aligning to TRBD1. The CDR3 is made up of 14 amino acids. V shed 3 bases and J 1 base; nucleotides not matched to a gene: 2. Germline V lookup: CDR1 MNHEY, CDR2 SMNVEV (reference sequence). The CDR3 protein is CASSLQGASYEQYF. CDR3 in DNA: TGTGCCAGCAGTTTGCAGGGGGCATCCTACGAGCAGTACTTC.

The chain has TRBV25-1 and TRBJ2-3, with a weak D call TRBD1 (5 bases). The CDR3 extends over 12 amino acids. With 6 bases removed from V and 8 bases from J, the gap between germline ends came to 12 bases. Germline CDR1 MGHDK, CDR2 SYGVNS. CDR3 sequence: CASRDQGRTQYF. As DNA, the CDR3 is TGTGCCAGCAGGGACCAGGGTCGTACGCAGTATTTT.

This chain links TRBV2 with TRBJ1-5, with TRBD1 as a possible D gene (6 bases). The CDR3 runs 16 residues. V was shortened by 7 bases and J by 6 bases, with 22 bases between the two germline ends. Per germline, CDR1 SNHLY and CDR2 FYNNEI. This chain's CDR3 is CASKMGHTSAGQPQHF. CDR3 bases: TGTGCCAGCAAAATGGGACACACCTCGGCGGGTCAGCCCCAGCATTTT.

The chain uses TRBV20-1 and TRBJ2-7; D is undetermined. With 0 bases removed from V and 9 bases from J, the gap between germline ends came to 9 bases. The CDR3 covers 11 residues. Germline V lookup: CDR1 DFQATT, CDR2 SNEGSKA (reference sequence). The CDR3, as DNA: TGCAGTGCTAGAGAGGAGTGGGTGCAGTACGTC. Protein product: CSAREEWVQYV.

The chain recombines TRBV6-6 with TRBJ2-2; 8 bases align to TRBD1. Per the germline V gene, CDR1 is MNHNY and CDR2 is SVGAGI (reference sequence). Losses at the gene ends were 5 bases for V and 5 bases for J; bases not matched to a gene: 7. This CDR3 region has 15 residues. As DNA, the CDR3 is TGTGCCAGCAGTCTCGGACAGGGTTGGACCGGGGAGCTGTTTTTT. Translation: CASSLGQGWTGELFF.

The chain joins TRBV4-3 to TRBJ1-1; 7 bases map to TRBD1. Germline CDR1 and CDR2: LGHNA and YSLEER. The V segment lost 0 bases and the J segment 8 bases; nucleotides outside the gene matches: 9. The CDR3 runs 15 residues. The CDR3 region is CASSQDRSGTDEAFF. The CDR3 DNA follows: TGCGCCAGCAGCCAAGATCGGTCCGGGACAGACGAAGCTTTCTTT.

This chain joins TRBV29-1 and TRBJ2-7, with D maybe TRBD1 (5 bases). The CDR3 is 13 amino acids. CDR1 and CDR2 (germline): SQVTM, ANQGSEA. CDR3 DNA sequence: TGCACAATCCGAATAGGGGACTCCTACGAGCAGTACTTC. Residues: CTIRIGDSYEQYF.

This clone was detected once. The chain links TRBV5-1 to TRBJ2-5; 8 bases align to TRBD1. The J call could be wrong; TRBJ2-7 is a better fit for the DNA end. The CDR3 consists of 14 residues. Germline V gene sequence: CDR1 SGHRS, CDR2 YFSETQ. This CDR3 is CASSLWTGTGEQYF. Written as DNA, the CDR3 is TGCGCCAGCAGCCTATGGACAGGGACTGGCGAGCAGTACTTC.

V gene TRBV29-1 combines with J gene TRBJ2-5; D is possibly TRBD2 (6 bases). Trimming stripped 6 bases from V and 2 bases from J, with 13 bases between. The CDR3 extends over 13 amino acids. Germline V lookup: CDR1 SQVTM, CDR2 ANQGSEA. CDR3 loop: CSVPGGSQETQYF. In nucleotides, the CDR3 is TGCAGCGTCCCCGGGGGTTCTCAAGAGACCCAGTACTTC.

The V and J genes are TRBV7-2 and TRBJ1-1, with 8 bases aligning to TRBD1. The CDR3 has 15 amino acids. V dropped 3 bases and J dropped 0; count of bases not matched to a gene: 3. Germline V gene sequence: CDR1 SGHTA, CDR2 FQGNSA. CDR3 in amino acids: CASSLTGALNTEAFF. DNA of the CDR3: TGTGCCAGCAGCTTGACAGGGGCCTTGAACACTGAAGCTTTCTTT.

The chain has TRBV7-9 and TRBJ1-1, with D possibly being TRBD1 (6 bases). Germline V gene sequence: CDR1 SEHNR, CDR2 FQNEAQ (reference sequence). CDR3 length equals 13 residues. V was trimmed by 7 bases and J by 6 bases, leaving 15 bases between them. The CDR3 region is CASTGQITAEAFF. The CDR3 nucleotides read TGTGCCAGCACAGGACAGATTACCGCTGAAGCTTTCTTT.

This chain links TRBV4-3 with TRBJ2-3; TRBD2 might be the D (5 bases). The CDR3 runs 15 residues. Per germline, CDR1 LGHNA and CDR2 YSLEER. V was trimmed by 4 bases and J by 11 bases, leaving 22 bases between them. CDR3 region: CASSPLTAARDGQYF. CDR3 DNA sequence: TGCGCCAGCAGCCCACTCACCGCGGCCCGGGATGGGCAGTATTTT.

The chain is built from TRBV7-9 and TRBJ2-7; D possibly corresponds to TRBD1 (6 bases). Germline V gene sequence: CDR1 SEHNR, CDR2 FQNEAQ (reference sequence). The V end lost 7 bases, the J end lost 5 bases, and 18 bases lay between the germline ends. The CDR3 spans 14 residues. The CDR3 is CASILGTLEDEQYF. The CDR3 DNA sequence: TGTGCCAGCATCCTGGGGACACTTGAGGACGAGCAGTACTTC.

The genes are TRBV12-1 and TRBJ2-2; TRBD1, the table's D call, was not compared with the DNA. TRBV12-1 is an annotated pseudogene. The CDR3 consists of 18 residues. CDR3 amino acids: CASSFAQGQGQNTGELFF. The CDR3 DNA sequence: TGTGCCAGCAGCTTTGCGCAAGGTCAGGGCCAGAACACCGGGGAGCTGTTTTTT.

The gene calls are TRBV4-3 and TRBJ2-1; TRBD1 is a possible D gene (5 bases). The germline V gene has CDR1 LGHNA and CDR2 YSLEER. Trimming cost V 4 bases and J 8 bases, with 21 bases left between them. The CDR3 is 16 amino acids. The CDR3 DNA reads as TGCGCCAGCAGCCCCCAGGGCCCGCAGCAGGGCCATGAGCAGTTCTTC. It is translated as CASSPQGPQQGHEQFF.

Written as DNA, the CDR3 is TGTGCCAGCAGCTTGGGGAAATTCTTCAGGGGGCATCTTTCCGGGGAGCTGTTTTTT. Its protein product is CASSLGKFFRGHLSGELFF. This chain links TRBV5-6 with TRBJ2-2; 8 bases agree with TRBD1. This CDR3 contains 19 residues. The germline CDR1 and CDR2 sequences are SGHDT and YYEEEE. With V trimmed by 0 bases and J by 6 bases, 16 bases remained unmatched. Supplemented by reference TRBV5-6 and TRBJ2-2, the full variable domain reads DAGVTQSPTHLIKTRGQQVTLRCSPKSGHDTVSWYQQALGQGPQFIFQYYEEEERQRGNFPDRFSGHQFPNYSSELNVNALLLGDSALYLCASSLGKFFRGHLSGELFFGEGSRLTVL.

This clone was recorded once. This chain's CDR3 is CASGQGPNTEAFF. The CDR3 nucleotides are TGTGCCAGCGGACAGGGGCCGAACACTGAAGCTTTCTTT. V gene TRBV7-6 combines with J gene TRBJ1-1; 9 nucleotides agree with TRBD1. Germline CDR1 is SGHVS and CDR2 is FNYEAQ. The CDR3 is made up of 13 amino acids. V shed 8 bases and J 1 base; nucleotides not matched to a gene: 2.

The V and J genes are TRBV7-6 and TRBJ2-5, with TRBD1 matching over 9 bases. Germline CDR1 reads SGHVS; CDR2 reads FNYEAQ. V lost 8 bases to trimming and J lost 3 bases; unmatched junction nucleotides: 13. The CDR3 runs 16 residues. The CDR3 sequence: CASAPPVRDREETQYF. The CDR3 coding sequence is TGTGCCAGCGCGCCCCCAGTGAGGGACAGGGAAGAGACCCAGTACTTC.

This rearrangement joins TRBV11-2 to TRBJ1-1, with unresolved D. The CDR3 covers 14 residues. CDR1 and CDR2 from the germline V gene are SGHAT and FQNNGV. Between the trimmed V and J ends, which lost 1 base and 0 bases, there was a span of 6 bases. CDR3 DNA sequence: TGTGCCAGCAGCTTAGTGGGCCTGAACACTGAAGCTTTCTTT. Translation: CASSLVGLNTEAFF.